The 16 T cell receptor beta chains below were found in one sample sequenced in a study of blood T cell repertoires in COVID-19. Using immunoSEQ multiplex PCR, the repertoire was profiled, and TCRdb retains in-frame clones only, with some absent. This table holds about 83,000 clones, around 88% found once. The sequenced material came from peripheral blood. The receptor source for this set is a man in his fifties with active COVID-19.

The chain employs TRBV29-1 and TRBJ1-1; no firm D call. Trimming took off 7 bases at V and 2 bases at J, with 14 bases between the two ends. The CDR3 consists of 13 residues. Germline lookup yields CDR1 SQVTM and CDR2 ANQGSEA. CDR3 coding DNA: TGCAGCGCTGAGATACAGCCAAACACTGAAGCTTTCTTT. Translation gives CSAEIQPNTEAFF.

This sequence joins TRBV11-3 and TRBJ2-7; D call uncertain. The germline V gene has CDR1 SGHNT and CDR2 YENEEA. The CDR3 runs 13 residues. Trimming removed 0 bases at V and 9 bases at J, with 12 bases between. CDR3 residues: CASSLDLSGGQYF. The CDR3 DNA sequence: TGTGCCAGCAGCTTAGATCTTTCTGGCGGGCAGTACTTC.

V and J are TRBV5-8 and TRBJ1-1; D gene ambiguous. The CDR3 is 15 residues long. Germline V lookup: CDR1 SGHTS, CDR2 YDEGEE. The V end lost 1 base, the J end lost 5 bases, and 15 bases lay between the germline ends. The CDR3 loop is CASSLRGLGGTEAFF. Here the CDR3 DNA reads TGTGCCAGCAGCTTGAGAGGTCTTGGAGGGACTGAAGCTTTCTTT.

This chain links TRBV9 with TRBJ2-7; tentative D call: TRBD2 (6 bases). Germline loops: CDR1 SGDLS, CDR2 YYNGEE. V lost 4 bases and J lost 3, with 14 bases in between. The CDR3 length is 14 residues. The CDR3: CASSPRDGRYEQYF. The DNA for the CDR3 is TGTGCCAGCAGCCCGCGGGATGGCCGCTACGAGCAGTACTTC.

The chain couples TRBV9 to TRBJ2-7, with TRBD2 matching 10 bases. The junction had 6 bases not matched to a gene; V was cut back by 0 bases and J by 3 bases. Germline-derived CDR1 and CDR2 are SGDLS and YYNGEE. This CDR3 is built from 16 residues. The DNA of the CDR3 is TGTGCCAGCAGCGTAGACGGGCTAGCGGGAGACTACGAGCAGTACTTC. Protein product: CASSVDGLAGDYEQYF.

This clone has only one observation. The CDR3 DNA is TGTGCCAGCAGCCAGACCCGGACTTCTGGAAACACCATATATTTT. Translation: CASSQTRTSGNTIYF. The chain carries TRBV4-2 and TRBJ1-3, with unresolved D. The CDR3 extends over 15 amino acids. Trimming removed 3 bases from V and 1 base from J, with 10 bases in between. Germline V gene lookup returns CDR1 LGHNA and CDR2 YNFKEQ.

This clone has just a few counts. The J gene is TRBJ2-4, the V gene TRBV3-1 (or the pseudogene TRBV3-2), with a tentative D call TRBD1 (6 bases). V dropped 4 bases and J dropped 5 bases, with 15 bases sitting between them. Germline V gene sequence: CDR1 LGHDT, CDR2 YNNKEL (reference sequence). The CDR3 runs 15 residues. CDR3 sequence (DNA): TGTGCCAGCAGCCGGGATCGAAAGGGGGAAAACATTCAGTACTTC. Amino acids: CASSRDRKGENIQYF.

This chain connects TRBV10-3 to TRBJ2-3, with 8 bases identical to TRBD1. This CDR3 comprises 15 residues. Trimming took 0 bases from V and 4 from J; bases not matched to a gene: 3. Per the germline V gene, CDR1 is ENHRY and CDR2 is SYGVKD. The CDR3 sequence: CAISESVGQADTQYF. As DNA, the CDR3 is TGTGCCATCAGTGAGTCGGTGGGACAGGCAGATACGCAGTATTTT.

This clone was counted a single time. The chain is built from TRBV9 and TRBJ2-6, with no clear D. The CDR3 covers 16 residues. Germline values: CDR1 SGDLS, CDR2 YYNGEE. With 0 bases removed from V and 0 bases from J, the gap between germline ends came to 7 bases. CDR3 sequence reads: CASSVGDSSGANVLTF. CDR3 nucleotide sequence: TGTGCCAGCAGCGTAGGCGACTCCTCTGGGGCCAACGTCCTGACTTTC.

V usage is TRBV7-9 and J usage is TRBJ2-5; 14 bases are a match to TRBD2. The junction had 3 bases not matched to a gene; V was cut back by 5 bases and J by 1 base. The CDR3 extends over 16 amino acids. Germline CDR1 and CDR2: SEHNR and FQNEAQ (reference sequence). DNA for the CDR3: TGTGCCAGCAGCCAAGGACTAGCGGGGGGCCAAGAGACCCAGTACTTC. Encoded protein: CASSQGLAGGQETQYF. Based on the CDR3 plus reference TRBV7-9 and TRBJ2-5, the full variable domain is DTGVSQNPRHKITKRGQNVTFRCDPISEHNRLYWYRQTLGQGPEFLTYFQNEAQLEKSRLLSDRFSAERPKGSFSTLEIQRTEQGDSAMYLCASSQGLAGGQETQYFGPGTRLLVL.

The chain combines TRBV7-2 with TRBJ2-1; TRBD2 aligns across 10 bases. In germline, CDR1 is SGHTA, CDR2 FQGNSA. CDR3 size: 13 residues. The V gene end was trimmed by 1 base and the J gene end by 10 bases; junction bases not matched to a gene: 1. DNA for the CDR3: TGTGCCAGCAGCTTAGGGGGACTAGCGGAGCAGTTCTTC. It is translated as CASSLGGLAEQFF.

The rearrangement joins TRBV6-2 or TRBV6-3 to TRBJ1-5; D gene ambiguous. This CDR3 is 14 amino acids long. The V end lost 2 bases, the J end lost 1 base, and 6 bases lay between the germline ends. In germline, CDR1 is MNHEY, CDR2 SVGEGT. In DNA form, the CDR3 reads TGTGCCAGCAGTTACGTCGTCAGCAATCAGCCCCAGCATTTT. It yields the protein CASSYVVSNQPQHF.

This clone appeared a few times. The V and J genes are TRBV5-6 and TRBJ1-4; TRBD1 matches at 8 bases. J gave up 8 bases and V 1 base, and 10 bases lay outside the gene matches. CDR3 size: 16 residues. CDR1 and CDR2 (germline): SGHDT, YYEEEE. Here the CDR3 reads CASSLWGSGQVEKLFF. CDR3 bases: TGTGCCAGCAGCTTGTGGGGCTCGGGACAGGTCGAAAAACTGTTTTTT.

J is TRBJ1-1 and V is TRBV29-1, with no clear D. CDR3 length equals 13 residues. Germline V lookup: CDR1 SQVTM, CDR2 ANQGSEA. With 7 bases removed from V and 0 bases from J, the gap between germline ends came to 12 bases. CDR3 loop: CSARPGLNTEAFF. CDR3 bases: TGCAGCGCCCGGCCCGGGTTGAACACTGAAGCTTTCTTT.

V and J are TRBV24-1 and TRBJ1-2; TRBD1 matches at 9 bases. J gave up 4 bases and V 2 bases, and 4 bases lay outside the gene matches. CDR1 and CDR2 from the germline V gene are KGHDR and SFDVKD. The CDR3 extends over 15 amino acids. The CDR3 loop reads CATSDWTGDIYGYTF. In DNA, the CDR3 is TGTGCCACCAGTGATTGGACAGGGGACATCTATGGCTACACCTTC.

The V and J genes are TRBV18 and TRBJ2-5; D perhaps matches TRBD2 (6 bases). The CDR3 extends over 13 amino acids. V was shortened by 5 bases and J by 2 bases, with 9 bases between the two germline ends. Germline V lookup: CDR1 KGHSH, CDR2 LQKENI. CDR3 coding DNA: TGTGCCAGCTCAGGAGGGAATCAAGAGACCCAGTACTTC. The encoded protein is CASSGGNQETQYF. Looking up the rest from reference TRBV18 and TRBJ2-5 gives the full variable domain: NAGVMQNPRHLVRRRGQEARLRCSPMKGHSHVYWYRQLPEEGLKFMVYLQKENIIDESGMPKERFSAEFPKEGPSILRIQQVVRGDSAAYFCASSGGNQETQYFGPGTRLLVL.